This T cell receptor (beta chain) was profiled in a study of PD-1 blockade in mismatch repair-deficient tumors listed by TCRdb under 2017. In terms of the full investigation: Between late 2013 and 2016, the trial enrolled roughly 80 consecutive patients with some eleven types of mismatch repair-deficient cancer, all of whom had received prior treatment and were progressing. Deep sequencing of TCR CDR3 regions was used to track tumor-associated T cell clones in peripheral blood of patients responding to PD-1 blockade.

To note about this clone: There is no known antigen for this receptor. Base quality data are lacking; no much larger clone is found one base away.

On the study overall, not on this receptor specifically: After pembrolizumab, tumor-resident clones, which were often undetectable in blood before treatment, expanded rapidly and then contracted, generally ahead of radiologic responses.

CDR1 and CDR2 were assigned from the germline V gene as SGHRS and YFSETQ. V lost 0 bases and J lost 1 base; the stretch between them is 7 bases long. The CDR3 covers 14 residues, taking in both the cysteine and the phenylalanine. Left in the record is the CDR3 DNA by itself, 42 bases read in frame from the first base. The library was obtained by the immunoSEQ multiplex PCR assay. TCRdb obtained this table from immuneACCESS and retained in-frame rearrangements with V and J assigned. These tables miss some clones; where compared with another copy, unresolved V genes account for less than half of the shortfall, and the remainder is unexplained. Recorded for this sample are under 25,000 clones; 82% of them occurred a single time. 1.2% to 1.5% of the sample comes from the top ten. For every enrolled patient, mismatch repair deficiency was confirmed by either polymerase chain reaction or immunohistochemistry. TCR sequencing was performed for a few patients who responded to pembrolizumab therapy. Pembrolizumab PD-1 blockade was prospectively tested in advanced mismatch repair-deficient cancers, regardless of tissue of origin, in the phase II trial. Serial peripheral blood T cell samples were collected before and at multiple times after starting PD-1 blockade. Blood sampling times were expressed in weeks after the first pembrolizumab dose.

This clonotype originated in an adult with mismatch repair-deficient cancer. Specimen: PBMCs, collected 52 weeks after starting pembrolizumab. The chain is encoded by TRBV5-1 joined to TRBJ1-1; there is no confident call for the D gene. Read as DNA, the sequence is TGCGCCAGCAGCTTGGTGGCCCCGAACACTGAAGCTTTCTTT. This is translated as CASSLVAPNTEAFF.